This T cell receptor beta chain was sequenced during a study of blood T cell repertoires in COVID-19. Across the whole study: Researchers got acute and convalescent COVID-19 samples from the United States, Italy and Spain. PBMCs, B-cell-depleted T cells, or T cells were the source of the cDNA or gDNA that made up the material.

This clone is a singleton in its sample. The CDR3 consists of 17 residues. J gave up 3 bases and V 1 base, and 7 bases lay outside the gene matches. Germline CDR1 is SGHAT and CDR2 is FQNNGV. Original processing notes: Scientists estimated how many nucleated cells there were by amplifying reference gene primers. Profiling relied on immunoSEQ multiplex PCR, and the TCRdb table lists in-frame clones only, not all of them. The V and J calls and clone size were taken over from that table, and D and trimming were inferred from the DNA. The sample consists of over 55,000 clones, 65% to 90% of them appearing once.

The material sequenced was peripheral blood. This sequence originates from a man over 45 with acute or convalescent COVID-19. J is TRBJ2-7 and V is TRBV11-2; TRBD1 matches at 12 bases. The CDR3 bases are TGTGCCAGCAGCTTAGGGGACAGGGGGCGCGAGGTCTACGAGCAGTACTTC. Residues: CASSLGDRGREVYEQYF. Full variable domain (outside the CDR3, taken from reference TRBV11-2 and TRBJ2-7): EAGVAQSPRYKIIEKRQSVAFWCNPISGHATLYWYQQILGQGPKLLIQFQNNGVVDDSQLPKDRFSAERLKGVDSTLKIQPAKLEDSAVYLCASSLGDRGREVYEQYFGPGTRLTVT.